This T cell receptor beta chain comes out of a study of siplizumab effects on memory and regulatory T cells. A single count supports this clone. Its matching antigen is unknown. Per-sample assaying covered 85,000 to 100,000 TCR templates. Generated by immunoSEQ multiplex PCR, the TCRdb table keeps only in-frame clones and is missing some. The sample records roughly 56,000 clones, more than 80% being singletons. Germline CDR1 is GTSNPN and CDR2 is SVGIG (reference sequence). The CDR3 runs 17 residues. Trimming at V came to 1 base and at J to 4 bases, leaving 10 bases not matched to a gene. Findings of the study overall: Apparently key alloresponse contributors, naive T cells also seemed more diverse than memory cells. Naive-or-memory phenotypes were unassignable for roughly 80-95% of proliferating CD4+ or CD8+ clones. Only a minor fraction of alloreactive clones mapped to unstimulated subsets.

This rearrangement joins TRBV30 to TRBJ2-3, with 11 nucleotides matching TRBD2. Specimen: CD8+ T cells sorted from blood. The sequence came from a human donor in good health. The CDR3 DNA reads TGTGCCTGGAGTGGGCTTTATAGCGGGAGGGCCGCAGATACGCAGTATTTT. It yields the protein CAWSGLYSGRAADTQYF.